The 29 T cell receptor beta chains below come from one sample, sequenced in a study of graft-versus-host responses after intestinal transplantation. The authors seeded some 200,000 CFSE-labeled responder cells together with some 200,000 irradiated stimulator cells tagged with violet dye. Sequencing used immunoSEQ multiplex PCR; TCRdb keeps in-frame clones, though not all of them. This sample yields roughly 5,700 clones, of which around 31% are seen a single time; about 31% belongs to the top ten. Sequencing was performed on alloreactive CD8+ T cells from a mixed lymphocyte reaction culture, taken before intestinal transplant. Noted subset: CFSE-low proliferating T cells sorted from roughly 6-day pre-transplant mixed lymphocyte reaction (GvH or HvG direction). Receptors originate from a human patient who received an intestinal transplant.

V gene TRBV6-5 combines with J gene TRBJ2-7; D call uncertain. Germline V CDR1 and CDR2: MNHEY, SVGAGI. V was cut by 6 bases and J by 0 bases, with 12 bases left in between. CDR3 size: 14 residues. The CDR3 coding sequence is TGTGCCAGCAGGCTTAGCATTGACTCCTACGAGCAGTACTTC. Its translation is CASRLSIDSYEQYF.

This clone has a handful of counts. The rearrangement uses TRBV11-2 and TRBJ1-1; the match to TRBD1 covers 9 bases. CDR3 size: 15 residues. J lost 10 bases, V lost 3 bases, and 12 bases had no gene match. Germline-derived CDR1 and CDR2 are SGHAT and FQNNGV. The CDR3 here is CASSFWDRVDWVAFF. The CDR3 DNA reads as TGTGCCAGCAGCTTTTGGGACAGGGTTGATTGGGTAGCTTTCTTT.

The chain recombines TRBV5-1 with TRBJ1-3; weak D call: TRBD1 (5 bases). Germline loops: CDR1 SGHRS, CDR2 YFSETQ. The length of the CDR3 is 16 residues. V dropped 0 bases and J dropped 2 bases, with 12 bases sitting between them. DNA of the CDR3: TGCGCCAGCAGCTTGGTAGGGCGGGGGACTGGAAACACCATATATTTT. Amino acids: CASSLVGRGTGNTIYF.

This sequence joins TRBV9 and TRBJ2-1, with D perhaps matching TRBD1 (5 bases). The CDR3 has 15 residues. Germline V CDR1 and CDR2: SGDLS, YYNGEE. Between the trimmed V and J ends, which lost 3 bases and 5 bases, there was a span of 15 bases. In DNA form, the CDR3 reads TGTGCCAGCAGCGCGACCGGACAACCCAACAATGAGCAGTTCTTC. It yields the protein CASSATGQPNNEQFF.

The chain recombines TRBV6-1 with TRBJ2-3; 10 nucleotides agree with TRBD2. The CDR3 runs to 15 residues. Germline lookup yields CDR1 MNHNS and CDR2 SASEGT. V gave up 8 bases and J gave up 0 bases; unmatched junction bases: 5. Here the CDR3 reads CASRLAGASTDTQYF. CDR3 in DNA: TGTGCCAGCCGGCTAGCGGGGGCAAGCACAGATACGCAGTATTTT.

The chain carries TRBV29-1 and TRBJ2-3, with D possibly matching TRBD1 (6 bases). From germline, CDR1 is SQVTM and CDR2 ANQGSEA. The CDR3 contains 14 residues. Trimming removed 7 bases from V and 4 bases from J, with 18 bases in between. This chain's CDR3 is CSGVGASSSDTQYF. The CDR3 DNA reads TGCAGCGGAGTGGGGGCCTCAAGTTCAGATACGCAGTATTTT.

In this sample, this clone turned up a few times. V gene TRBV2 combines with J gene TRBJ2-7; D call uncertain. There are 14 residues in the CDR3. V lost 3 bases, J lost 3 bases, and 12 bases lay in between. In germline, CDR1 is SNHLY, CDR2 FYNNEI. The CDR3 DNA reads TGTGCCAGCAGTGAGCCCATTAGTGGCTACGAGCAGTACTTC. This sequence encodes CASSEPISGYEQYF.

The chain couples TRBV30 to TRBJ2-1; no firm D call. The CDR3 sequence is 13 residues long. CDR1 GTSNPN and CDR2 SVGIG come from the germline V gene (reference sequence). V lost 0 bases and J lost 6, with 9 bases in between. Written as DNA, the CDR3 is TGTGCCTGGAGTGTGGGTCAGGTCAATGAGCAGTTCTTC. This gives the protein CAWSVGQVNEQFF.

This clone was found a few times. Written as DNA, the CDR3 is TGTGCCATCAGTGACCGTGGCTTGAACACTGAAGCTTTCTTT. Amino acids: CAISDRGLNTEAFF. The chain combines TRBV10-3 with TRBJ1-1; D gene unclear. This CDR3 is built from 14 residues. With 3 bases removed from V and 0 bases from J, the gap between germline ends came to 8 bases. Looked up from germline, CDR1 is ENHRY and CDR2 is SYGVKD.

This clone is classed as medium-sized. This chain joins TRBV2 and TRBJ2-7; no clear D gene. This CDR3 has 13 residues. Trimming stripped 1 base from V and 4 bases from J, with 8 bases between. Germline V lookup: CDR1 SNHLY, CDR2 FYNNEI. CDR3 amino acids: CASSEESRYEQYF. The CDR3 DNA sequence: TGTGCCAGCAGTGAAGAAAGCCGATACGAGCAGTACTTC.

CDR3 DNA: TGTGCCAGCAGCCTGAGGGTGAATGAGCAGTTCTTC. Its protein is CASSLRVNEQFF. The chain recombines TRBV5-6 with TRBJ2-1; possibly TRBD2 for D (5 bases). Germline lookup yields CDR1 SGHDT and CDR2 YYEEEE. V lost 4 bases, J lost 7 bases, and 9 bases lay in between. This CDR3 contains 12 residues.

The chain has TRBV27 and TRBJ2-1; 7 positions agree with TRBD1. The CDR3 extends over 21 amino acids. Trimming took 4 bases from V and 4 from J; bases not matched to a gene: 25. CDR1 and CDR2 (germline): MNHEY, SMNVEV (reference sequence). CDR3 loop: CASSYWVGIGGDLDAYNEQFF. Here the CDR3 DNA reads TGTGCCAGCAGTTATTGGGTGGGCATAGGGGGCGACCTCGACGCTTACAATGAGCAGTTCTTC.

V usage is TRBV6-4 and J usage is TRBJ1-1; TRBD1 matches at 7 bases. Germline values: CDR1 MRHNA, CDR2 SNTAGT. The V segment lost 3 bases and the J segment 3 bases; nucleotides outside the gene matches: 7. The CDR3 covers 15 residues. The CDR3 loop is CASSELRGMDTEAFF. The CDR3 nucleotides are TGTGCCAGCAGTGAACTCAGGGGGATGGACACTGAAGCTTTCTTT.

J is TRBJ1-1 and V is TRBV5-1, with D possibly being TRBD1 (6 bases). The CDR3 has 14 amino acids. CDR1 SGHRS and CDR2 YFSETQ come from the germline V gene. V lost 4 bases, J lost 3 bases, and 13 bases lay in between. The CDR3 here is CASSPQGRDTEAFF. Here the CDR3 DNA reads TGCGCCAGCAGCCCCCAGGGGAGGGACACTGAAGCTTTCTTT.

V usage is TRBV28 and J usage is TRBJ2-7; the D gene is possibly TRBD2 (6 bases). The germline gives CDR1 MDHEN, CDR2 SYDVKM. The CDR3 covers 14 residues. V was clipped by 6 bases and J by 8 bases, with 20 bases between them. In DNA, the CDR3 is TGTGCCAGCAGCCATCTCCCACGGGGGATCCAGCAGTACTTC. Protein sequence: CASSHLPRGIQQYF.

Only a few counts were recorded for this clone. The CDR3 sequence: CASLSGQNTGELFF. CDR3 bases: TGTGCCAGCCTTAGCGGTCAGAACACCGGGGAGCTGTTTTTT. The gene calls are TRBV28 and TRBJ2-2, with D maybe TRBD2 (6 bases). V gave up 8 bases and J gave up 1 base, with 11 bases separating them. The CDR3 contains 14 residues. Germline loops: CDR1 MDHEN, CDR2 SYDVKM.

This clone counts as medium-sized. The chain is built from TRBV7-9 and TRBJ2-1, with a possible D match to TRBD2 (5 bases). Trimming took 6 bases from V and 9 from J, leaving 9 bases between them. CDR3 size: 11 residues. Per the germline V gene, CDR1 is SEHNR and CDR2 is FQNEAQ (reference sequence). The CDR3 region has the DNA TGTGCCAGCAGAGAGGGAATTGAGCAGTTCTTC. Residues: CASREGIEQFF.

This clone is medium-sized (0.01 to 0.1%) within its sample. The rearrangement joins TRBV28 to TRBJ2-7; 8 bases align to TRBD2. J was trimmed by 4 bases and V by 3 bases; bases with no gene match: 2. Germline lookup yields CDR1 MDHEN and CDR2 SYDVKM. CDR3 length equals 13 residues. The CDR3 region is CASSFLAGYEQYF. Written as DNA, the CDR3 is TGTGCCAGCAGTTTTCTAGCGGGTTACGAGCAGTACTTC.

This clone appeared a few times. CDR3 protein: CASSGRDRVNSPLHF. The CDR3 coding sequence is TGTGCCAGCAGCGGCCGGGACAGGGTTAATTCACCCCTCCACTTT. The chain is built from TRBV7-8 and TRBJ1-6, with 9 bases matching TRBD1. CDR3 length: 15 amino acids. V was pared by 5 bases and J by 6 bases, with 5 bases of the junction left unmatched. The germline V gene encodes CDR1 SGHVS and CDR2 FQNEAQ.

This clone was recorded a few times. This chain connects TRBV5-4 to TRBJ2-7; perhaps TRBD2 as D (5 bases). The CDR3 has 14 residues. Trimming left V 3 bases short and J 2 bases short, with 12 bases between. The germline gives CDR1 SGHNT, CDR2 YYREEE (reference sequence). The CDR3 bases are TGTGCCAGCAGCTCCCTGATGGGAGCCTACGAGCAGTACTTC. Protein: CASSSLMGAYEQYF. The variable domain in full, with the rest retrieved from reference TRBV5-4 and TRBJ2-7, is ETGVTQSPTHLIKTRGQQVTLRCSSQSGHNTVSWYQQALGQGPQFIFQYYREEENGRGNFPPRFSGLQFPNYSSELNVNALELDDSALYLCASSSLMGAYEQYFGPGTRLTVT.

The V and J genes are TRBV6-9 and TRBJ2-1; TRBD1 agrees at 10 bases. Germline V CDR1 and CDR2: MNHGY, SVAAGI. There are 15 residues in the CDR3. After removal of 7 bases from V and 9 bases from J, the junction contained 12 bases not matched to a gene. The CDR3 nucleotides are TGTGCCAGCACCTCCGGGACAGGGGATTTAGTTGAGCAGTTCTTC. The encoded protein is CASTSGTGDLVEQFF.

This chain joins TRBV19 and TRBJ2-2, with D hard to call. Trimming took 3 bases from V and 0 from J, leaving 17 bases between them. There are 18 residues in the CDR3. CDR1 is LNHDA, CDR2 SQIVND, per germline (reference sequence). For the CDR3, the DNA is TGTGCCAGTAGTATCCCCCCCTTTCAAGCCCCGAACACCGGGGAGCTGTTTTTT. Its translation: CASSIPPFQAPNTGELFF. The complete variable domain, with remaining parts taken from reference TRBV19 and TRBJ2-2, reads DGGITQSPKYLFRKEGQNVTLSCEQNLNHDAMYWYRQDPGQGLRLIYYSQIVNDFQKGDIAEGYSVSREKKESFPLTVTSAQKNPTAFYLCASSIPPFQAPNTGELFFGEGSRLTVL.

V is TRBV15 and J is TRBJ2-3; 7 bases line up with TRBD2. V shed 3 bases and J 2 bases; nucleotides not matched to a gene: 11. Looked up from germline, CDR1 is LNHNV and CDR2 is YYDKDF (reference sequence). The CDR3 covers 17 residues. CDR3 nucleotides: TGTGCCACCAGCAGCCCTAGTAAAGCGGGGCTCACAGATACGCAGTATTTT. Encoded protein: CATSSPSKAGLTDTQYF. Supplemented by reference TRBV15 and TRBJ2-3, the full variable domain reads DAMVIQNPRYQVTQFGKPVTLSCSQTLNHNVMYWYQQKSSQAPKLLFHYYDKDFNNEADTPDNFQSRRPNTSFCFLDIRSPGLGDTAMYLCATSSPSKAGLTDTQYFGPGTRLTVL.

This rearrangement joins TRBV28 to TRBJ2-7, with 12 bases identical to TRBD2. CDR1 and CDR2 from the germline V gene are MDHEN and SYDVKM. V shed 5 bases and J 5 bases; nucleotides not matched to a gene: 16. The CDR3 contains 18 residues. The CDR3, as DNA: TGTGCCAGCAGTCTCTACGGGACTAGCGGGCTCCTCCCCCACGAGCAGTACTTC. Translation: CASSLYGTSGLLPHEQYF.

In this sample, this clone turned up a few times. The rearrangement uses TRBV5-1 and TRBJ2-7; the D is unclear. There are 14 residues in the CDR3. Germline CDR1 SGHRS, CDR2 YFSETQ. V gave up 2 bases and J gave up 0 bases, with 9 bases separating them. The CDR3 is CASSFKLDSYEQYF. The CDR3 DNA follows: TGCGCCAGCAGCTTTAAGCTTGACTCCTACGAGCAGTACTTC. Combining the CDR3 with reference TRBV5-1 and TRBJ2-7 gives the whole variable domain KAGVTQTPRYLIKTRGQQVTLSCSPISGHRSVSWYQQTPGQGLQFLFEYFSETQRNKGNFPGRFSGRQFSNSRSEMNVSTLELGDSALYLCASSFKLDSYEQYFGPGTRLTVT.

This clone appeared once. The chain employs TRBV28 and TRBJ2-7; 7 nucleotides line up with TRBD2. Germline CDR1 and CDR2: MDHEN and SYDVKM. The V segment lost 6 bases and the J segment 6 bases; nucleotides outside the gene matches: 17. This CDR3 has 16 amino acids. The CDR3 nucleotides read TGTGCCAGCAGCCCATTTGGGCTAACGGGAGGTAGCGAGCAGTACTTC. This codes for CASSPFGLTGGSEQYF.

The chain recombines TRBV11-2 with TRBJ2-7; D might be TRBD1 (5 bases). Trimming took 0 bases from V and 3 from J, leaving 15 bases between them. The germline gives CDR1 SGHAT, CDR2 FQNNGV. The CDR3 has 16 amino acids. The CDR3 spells CASSLEGPQRGYEQYF. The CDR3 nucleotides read TGTGCCAGCAGCTTAGAAGGGCCTCAAAGGGGCTACGAGCAGTACTTC.

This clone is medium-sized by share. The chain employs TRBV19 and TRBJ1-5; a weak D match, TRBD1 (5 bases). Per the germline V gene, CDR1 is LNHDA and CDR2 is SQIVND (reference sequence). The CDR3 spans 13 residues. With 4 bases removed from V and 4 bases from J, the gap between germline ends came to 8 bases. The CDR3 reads CASSSAGNQPQHF. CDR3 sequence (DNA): TGTGCCAGTAGTAGTGCAGGGAATCAGCCCCAGCATTTT. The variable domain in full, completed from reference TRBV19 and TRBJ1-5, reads DGGITQSPKYLFRKEGQNVTLSCEQNLNHDAMYWYRQDPGQGLRLIYYSQIVNDFQKGDIAEGYSVSREKKESFPLTVTSAQKNPTAFYLCASSSAGNQPQHFGDGTRLSIL.

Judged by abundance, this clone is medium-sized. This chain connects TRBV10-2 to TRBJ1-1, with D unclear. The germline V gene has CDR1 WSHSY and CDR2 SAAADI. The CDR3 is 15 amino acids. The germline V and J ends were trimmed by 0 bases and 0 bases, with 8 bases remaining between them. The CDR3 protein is CASSESLGLNTEAFF. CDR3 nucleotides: TGCGCCAGCAGTGAGTCGCTGGGCTTGAACACTGAAGCTTTCTTT.